A single sample is the source of the 18 T cell receptor beta chains below, sequenced in a study of early T cells in non-severe SARS-CoV-2 infection. TCRdb processed the 5' RACE reads anew with MiXCR; each CDR3 protein has one entry. The data hold fewer than 60,000 distinct CDR3 sequences, with 7% to 10% observed a single time. Specimen: whole blood. All receptors derive from an adult who was a healthcare worker with PCR-confirmed SARS-CoV-2 infection or an uninfected control (not recorded which).

The chain carries TRBV11-2 and TRBJ2-1; D uncertain. The germline V and J ends were trimmed by 6 bases and 8 bases, with 17 bases remaining between them. This CDR3 is 14 amino acids long. Germline CDR1 and CDR2: SGHAT and FQNNGV. The CDR3 region is CASSNSGNRYEQFF. CDR3 nucleotides: TGTGCCAGCAGTAATAGTGGGAATCGCTATGAGCAGTTCTTC.

This clonotype was seen only once. The rearrangement links TRBV19 to TRBJ1-4; tentative D call: TRBD1 (6 bases). The CDR3 is made up of 15 amino acids. Trimming took off 8 bases at V and 3 bases at J, with 16 bases between the two ends. Germline values: CDR1 LNHDA, CDR2 SQIVND (reference sequence). The CDR3 sequence is CASLPLDRPNEKLFF. CDR3 sequence (DNA): TGTGCCAGTCTTCCTTTGGACAGACCTAATGAAAAACTGTTTTTT.

The genes are TRBV27 and TRBJ1-1; 9 nucleotides agree with TRBD1. The CDR3 totals 15 residues. The J segment lost 5 bases and the V segment lost 10 bases, leaving 14 bases of the junction unmatched. Germline lookup yields CDR1 MNHEY and CDR2 SMNVEV (reference sequence). The CDR3 sequence: CATLDNTGGATEAFF. In DNA form, the CDR3 reads TGTGCCACCTTAGATAATACAGGGGGCGCGACTGAAGCTTTCTTT.

This clonotype has only a few counts. This chain connects TRBV27 to TRBJ1-2, with 9 nucleotides matching TRBD1. Trimming cost V 0 bases and J 4 bases; bases outside gene matches: 3. CDR1 and CDR2 (germline): MNHEY, SMNVEV (reference sequence). The CDR3 has 15 residues. CDR3 loop: CASSLSAGQGYGYTF. In nucleotides, the CDR3 is TGTGCCAGCAGTTTATCGGCGGGACAGGGCTATGGCTACACCTTC.

This clonotype came up many times. The V call is TRBV6-1, the J call TRBJ1-2, with D tentatively TRBD1 (5 bases). The CDR3 runs 14 residues. Germline V gives CDR1 MNHNS, CDR2 SASEGT. Trimming took 5 bases from V and 8 from J, leaving 18 bases between them. CDR3 coding DNA: TGTGCCAGCAGTCGGCAGGGTCCAGATGTCGGCTACACCTTC. Protein sequence: CASSRQGPDVGYTF.

At least ten counts were recorded for this clonotype. The chain joins TRBV15 to TRBJ2-7; D is ambiguous. The CDR3 spans 14 residues. Trimming took 2 bases from V and 0 from J, leaving 8 bases between them. Germline V gives CDR1 LNHNV, CDR2 YYDKDF (reference sequence). The CDR3, as DNA: TGTGCCACCAGCAGATGGACGGGCTCCTACGAGCAGTACTTC. This translates into CATSRWTGSYEQYF. Full variable domain (remainder filled in from reference TRBV15 and TRBJ2-7): DAMVIQNPRYQVTQFGKPVTLSCSQTLNHNVMYWYQQKSSQAPKLLFHYYDKDFNNEADTPDNFQSRRPNTSFCFLDIRSPGLGDTAMYLCATSRWTGSYEQYFGPGTRLTVT.

This clonotype was detected ten times or more. The gene calls are TRBV13 and TRBJ1-4, with TRBD1 matching over 7 bases. Trimming took 6 bases from V and 7 from J; bases not matched to a gene: 5. There are 13 residues in the CDR3. Germline lookup yields CDR1 PRHDT and CDR2 FYEKMQ (reference sequence). The CDR3 loop is CASRTGTSEKLFF. In nucleotides, the CDR3 is TGTGCCAGCAGGACAGGGACAAGTGAAAAACTGTTTTTT.

This clonotype was seen many times. The gene calls are TRBV27 and TRBJ2-5, with 8 bases matching TRBD2. The CDR3 contains 14 residues. Per germline, CDR1 MNHEY and CDR2 SMNVEV (reference sequence). Trimming cost V 6 bases and J 3 bases; bases outside gene matches: 6. CDR3 sequence reads: CASRISGTKETQYF. The CDR3, as DNA: TGTGCCAGCAGAATTAGCGGGACAAAAGAGACCCAGTACTTC.

The chain is built from TRBV5-1 and TRBJ2-1, with D possibly matching TRBD1 (6 bases). CDR1 and CDR2 (germline): SGHRS, YFSETQ. Trimming removed 0 bases from V and 3 bases from J, with 13 bases in between. CDR3 size: 16 residues. The CDR3: CASSLDTGLVYNEQFF. CDR3 nucleotides: TGCGCCAGCAGCTTGGACACAGGGTTAGTCTACAATGAGCAGTTCTTC.

This clonotype was counted at least ten times. The V call is TRBV16, the J call TRBJ1-2; 10 bases match TRBD1. Germline V gene lookup returns CDR1 KGHSY and CDR2 FQNENV. J was trimmed by 1 base and V by 4 bases; bases with no gene match: 9. CDR3 size: 17 residues. CDR3 sequence reads: CASSPGRQGAFNYGYTF. The CDR3 DNA sequence: TGTGCCAGCAGCCCGGGCCGACAGGGGGCATTTAACTATGGCTACACCTTC.

The chain employs TRBV6-1 and TRBJ2-3, with TRBD2 identical over 9 bases. The ends lost 7 bases at V and 4 bases at J; junction bases unmatched: 9. The length of the CDR3 is 15 residues. Germline V gives CDR1 MNHNS, CDR2 SASEGT. The CDR3 sequence is CASTFSGGGSDTQYF. DNA for the CDR3: TGTGCCAGCACCTTTAGCGGGGGAGGGTCAGATACGCAGTATTTT.

The chain has TRBV5-6 and TRBJ2-7; unclear D gene. CDR3 size: 12 residues. The germline V gene has CDR1 SGHDT and CDR2 YYEEEE. Trimming removed 4 bases from V and 2 bases from J, with 7 bases in between. The CDR3: CASSRSTYEQYF. The CDR3 DNA sequence: TGTGCCAGCAGCCGGTCAACCTACGAGCAGTACTTC.

This clonotype was found many times. This CDR3 is CASSLYTGPQHF. As DNA, the CDR3 is TGTGCCAGCAGCCTCTACACGGGGCCCCAGCATTTT. The chain joins TRBV7-9 to TRBJ1-5, with D unclear. Germline V gene data show CDR1 as SEHNR and CDR2 as FQNEAQ (reference sequence). V was cut by 5 bases and J by 9 bases, with 11 bases left in between. The CDR3 spans 12 residues.

This chain links TRBV6-6 with TRBJ2-2; TRBD1 agrees at 7 bases. Germline-derived CDR1 and CDR2 are MNHNY and SVGAGI (reference sequence). The junction had 9 bases not matched to a gene; V was cut back by 7 bases and J by 7 bases. The length of the CDR3 is 14 residues. CDR3 bases: TGTGCCAGCACCTGGGACAGCCCCGACGGGGAGCTGTTTTTT. Its protein product is CASTWDSPDGELFF.

This clonotype was counted many times. This chain uses TRBV10-1 with TRBJ2-5, with D hard to call. The length of the CDR3 is 13 residues. CDR1 WNHNN and CDR2 SYGVQD come from the germline V gene (reference sequence). Trimming removed 2 bases from V and 2 bases from J, with 6 bases in between. In DNA form, the CDR3 reads TGCGCCAGCAGTGAGACTACTCAAGAGACCCAGTACTTC. It encodes CASSETTQETQYF.

This clonotype was observed many times. The chain couples TRBV20-1 to TRBJ2-7; 11 positions agree with TRBD2. The CDR3 is 14 amino acids. The V segment lost 7 bases and the J segment 0 bases; nucleotides outside the gene matches: 5. Germline V gives CDR1 DFQATT, CDR2 SNEGSKA (reference sequence). CDR3 loop: CSGLAGGGSYEQYF. CDR3 DNA: TGCAGTGGGCTAGCGGGAGGAGGCTCCTACGAGCAGTACTTC.

This clonotype was detected ten times or more. The V call is TRBV9, the J call TRBJ2-3; TRBD2 is a possible D gene (6 bases). V lost 4 bases and J lost 14, with 17 bases in between. From germline, CDR1 is SGDLS and CDR2 YYNGEE. The CDR3 length is 12 residues. The CDR3 loop reads CASSQLAGGWYF. The DNA for the CDR3 is TGTGCCAGCAGCCAGCTGGCCGGGGGTTGGTATTTT.

The chain joins TRBV20-1 to TRBJ1-1; possibly TRBD1 for D (6 bases). The V gene's germline CDR1 is DFQATT and CDR2 SNEGSKA (reference sequence). Trimming took off 0 bases at V and 4 bases at J, with 27 bases between the two ends. The CDR3 is made up of 19 amino acids. CDR3 residues: CSARDRDLTGGKGGTEAFF. The CDR3 nucleotides are TGCAGTGCTAGAGATCGAGATTTGACAGGAGGCAAGGGAGGCACTGAAGCTTTCTTT.